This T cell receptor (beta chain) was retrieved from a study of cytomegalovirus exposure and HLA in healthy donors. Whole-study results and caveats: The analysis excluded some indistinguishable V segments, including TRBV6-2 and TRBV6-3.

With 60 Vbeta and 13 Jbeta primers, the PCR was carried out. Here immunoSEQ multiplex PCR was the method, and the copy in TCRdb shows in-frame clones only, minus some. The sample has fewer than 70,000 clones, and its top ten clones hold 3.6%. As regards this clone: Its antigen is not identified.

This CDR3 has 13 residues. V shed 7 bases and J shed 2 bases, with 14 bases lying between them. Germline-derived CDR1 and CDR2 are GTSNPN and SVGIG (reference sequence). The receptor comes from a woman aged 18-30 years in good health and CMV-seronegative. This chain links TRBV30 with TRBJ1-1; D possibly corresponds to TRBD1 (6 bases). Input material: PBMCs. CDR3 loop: CALCRQVNTEAFF. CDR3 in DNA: TGTGCCTTATGCCGACAGGTCAACACTGAAGCTTTCTTT.